In this sample, the clone carrying this TCR beta chain turned up a few times. Its target is unknown. The CDR3 runs 14 residues. Germline values: CDR1 SGHDT, CDR2 YYEEEE. The ends were cut back, 3 bases at V and 4 bases at J, with 13 bases in the middle. This entry comes from a study of cytomegalovirus exposure and HLA in healthy donors. Study-wide background: Early release data held tens of millions of unique TCRs from HLA-typed donors.

PCR was performed using 60 Vbeta and 13 Jbeta primers. TCRdb's copy holds only in-frame clones and misses some; the assay was immunoSEQ multiplex PCR. In the table there are 150,000 to 200,000 clones, about 9% of which are singletons. Findings and caveats of the study: The authors judged a highly shared variant cluster likely a sequencing artifact. Among TCR beta chains of equal frequency, HLA-associated ones were more clonally expanded in a later analysis.

The TCR originated in a woman between 25 and 40 years old in good health and CMV-seropositive. What was sequenced was PBMCs. This sequence joins TRBV5-6 and TRBJ1-1; TRBD1 might be the D (5 bases). CDR3 DNA: TGTGCCAGCAGCTCGCGCGGGGCGAGCACTGAAGCTTTCTTT. Encoded protein: CASSSRGASTEAFF.